This T cell receptor beta chain derives from a study of OX40 agonist ivuxolimab in advanced cancers. General study results and limits: Mean expanded clone counts were higher in CD8+ than CD4+ T cells.

Note on this clone: As yet, its antigen is unknown.

The V end was cut by 4 bases, the J end by 2 bases, with 19 bases between. Looked up from germline, CDR1 is SGHRS and CDR2 is YFSETQ. This CDR3 region has 16 residues. Using immunoSEQ multiplex PCR, the repertoire was profiled, and TCRdb retains in-frame clones only, with some absent. The table lists tens of thousands of clones, 90% of them singletons. The source material was CD4+ or CD8+ T cells sorted from blood, sampled in a trial of the OX40 agonist ivuxolimab. The sequence derives from an adult with an advanced solid tumor such as melanoma, head and neck, liver or kidney cancer. The chain is built from TRBV5-1 and TRBJ2-7, with D perhaps TRBD1 or TRBD2 (5 bases each). The CDR3 protein is CASSPGFWGSPYEQYF. DNA of the CDR3: TGCGCCAGCAGCCCGGGATTTTGGGGCAGTCCCTACGAGCAGTACTTC.